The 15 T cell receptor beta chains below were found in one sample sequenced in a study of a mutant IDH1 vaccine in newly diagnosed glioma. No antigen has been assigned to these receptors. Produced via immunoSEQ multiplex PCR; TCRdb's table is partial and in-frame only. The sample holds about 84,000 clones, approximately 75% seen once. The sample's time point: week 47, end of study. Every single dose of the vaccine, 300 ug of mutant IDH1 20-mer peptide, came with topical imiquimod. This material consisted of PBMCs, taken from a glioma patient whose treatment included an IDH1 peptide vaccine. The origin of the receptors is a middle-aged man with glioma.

The CDR3 DNA follows: TGCGCCAGCAGTCACCGGGGGGCCGCAGATACGCAGTATTTT. The encoded protein is CASSHRGAADTQYF. This chain uses TRBV23-1 with TRBJ2-3; D is possibly TRBD2 (7 bases). TRBV23-1 is sorted into the ORF group, with uncertain function. The CDR3 totals 14 residues. V gave up 3 bases and J gave up 4 bases, with 11 bases separating them.

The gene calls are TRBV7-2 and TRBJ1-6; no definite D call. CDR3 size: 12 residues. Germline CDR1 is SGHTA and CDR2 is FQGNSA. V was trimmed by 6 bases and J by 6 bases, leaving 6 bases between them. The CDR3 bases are TGTGCCAGCAGTCGGAGTAATTCACCCCTCCACTTT. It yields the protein CASSRSNSPLHF.

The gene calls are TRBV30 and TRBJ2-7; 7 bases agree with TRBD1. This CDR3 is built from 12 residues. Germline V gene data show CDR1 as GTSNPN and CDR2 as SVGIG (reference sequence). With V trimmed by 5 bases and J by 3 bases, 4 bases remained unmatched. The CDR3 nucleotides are TGTGCCTGGGCCCCAGGGGGCTACGAGCAGTACTTC. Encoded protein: CAWAPGGYEQYF. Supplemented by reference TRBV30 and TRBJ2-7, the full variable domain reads SQTIHQWPATLVQPVGSPLSLECTVEGTSNPNLYWYRQAAGRGLQLLFYSVGIGQISSEVPQNLSASRPQDRQFILSSKKLLLSDSGFYLCAWAPGGYEQYFGPGTRLTVT.

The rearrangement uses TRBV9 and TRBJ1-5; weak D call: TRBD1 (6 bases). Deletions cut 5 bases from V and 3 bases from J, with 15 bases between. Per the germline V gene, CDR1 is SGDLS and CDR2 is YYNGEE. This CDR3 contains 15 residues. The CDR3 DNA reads TGTGCCAGCAGTGGGGGGCAGGGCACCAATCAGCCCCAGCATTTT. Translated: CASSGGQGTNQPQHF. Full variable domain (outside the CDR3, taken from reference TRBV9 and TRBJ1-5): DSGVTQTPKHLITATGQRVTLRCSPRSGDLSVYWYQQSLDQGLQFLIQYYNGEERAKGNILERFSAQQFPDLHSELNLSSLELGDSALYFCASSGGQGTNQPQHFGDGTRLSIL.

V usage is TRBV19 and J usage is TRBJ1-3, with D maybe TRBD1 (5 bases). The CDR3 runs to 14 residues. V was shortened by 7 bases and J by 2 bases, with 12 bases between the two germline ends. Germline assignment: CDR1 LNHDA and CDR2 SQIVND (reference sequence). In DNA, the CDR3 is TGTGCCAGTATTCGCGGAGGGGCTGGAAACACCATATATTTT. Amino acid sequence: CASIRGGAGNTIYF. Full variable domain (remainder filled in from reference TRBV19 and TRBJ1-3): DGGITQSPKYLFRKEGQNVTLSCEQNLNHDAMYWYRQDPGQGLRLIYYSQIVNDFQKGDIAEGYSVSREKKESFPLTVTSAQKNPTAFYLCASIRGGAGNTIYFGEGSWLTVV.

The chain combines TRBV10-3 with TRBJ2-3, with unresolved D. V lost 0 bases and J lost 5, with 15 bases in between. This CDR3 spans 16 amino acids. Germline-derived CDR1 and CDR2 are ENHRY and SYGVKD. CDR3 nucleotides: TGTGCCATCAGTGAGTCGACGGGCAGGATCGTAGATACGCAGTATTTT. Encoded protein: CAISESTGRIVDTQYF.

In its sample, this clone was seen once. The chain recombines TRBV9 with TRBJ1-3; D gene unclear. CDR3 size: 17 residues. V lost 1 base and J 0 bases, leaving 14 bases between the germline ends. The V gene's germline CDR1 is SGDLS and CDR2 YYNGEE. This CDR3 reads CASSVSLDTASGNTIYF. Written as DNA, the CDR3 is TGTGCCAGCAGCGTATCTCTCGACACCGCCTCTGGAAACACCATATATTTT.

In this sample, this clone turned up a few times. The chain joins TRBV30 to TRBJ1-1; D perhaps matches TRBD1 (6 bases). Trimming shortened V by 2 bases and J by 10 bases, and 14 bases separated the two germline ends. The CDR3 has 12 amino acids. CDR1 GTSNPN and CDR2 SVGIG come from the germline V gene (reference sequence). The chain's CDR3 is CAWSITRGAAFF. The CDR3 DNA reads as TGTGCCTGGAGTATCACCAGGGGAGCAGCTTTCTTT.

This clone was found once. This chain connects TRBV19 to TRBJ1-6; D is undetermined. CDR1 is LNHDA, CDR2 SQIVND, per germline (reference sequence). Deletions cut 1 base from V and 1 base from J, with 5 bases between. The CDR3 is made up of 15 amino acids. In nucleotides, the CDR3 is TGTGCCAGTAGTATAGCGGGATCCTATAATTCACCCCTCCACTTT. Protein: CASSIAGSYNSPLHF.

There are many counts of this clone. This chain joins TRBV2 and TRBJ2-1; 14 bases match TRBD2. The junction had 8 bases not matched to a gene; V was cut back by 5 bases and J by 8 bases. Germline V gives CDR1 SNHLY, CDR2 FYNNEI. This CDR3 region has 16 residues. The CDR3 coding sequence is TGTGCCAGCAGTTGGACTAGCGGGGGGCCGAGGGATGAGCAGTTCTTC. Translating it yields CASSWTSGGPRDEQFF.

The CDR3 reads CASSPQRTQETQYF. In nucleotides, the CDR3 is TGTGCCAGCAGCCCCCAGCGGACCCAAGAGACCCAGTACTTC. The chain has TRBV5-5 and TRBJ2-5; a weak D match, TRBD2 (5 bases). The germline V gene encodes CDR1 SGHKS and CDR2 YYEKEE (reference sequence). There are 14 residues in the CDR3. Trimming pared 4 bases from V and 1 base from J, leaving 11 bases between.

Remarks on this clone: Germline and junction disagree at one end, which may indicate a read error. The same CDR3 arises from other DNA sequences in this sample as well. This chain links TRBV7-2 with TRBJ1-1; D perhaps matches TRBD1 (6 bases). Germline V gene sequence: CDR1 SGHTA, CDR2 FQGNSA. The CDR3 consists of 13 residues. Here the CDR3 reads CAGSRRGPGVTFF. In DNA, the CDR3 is TGTGCCGGCAGCCGCAGGGGTCCTGGCGTAACTTTCTTT.

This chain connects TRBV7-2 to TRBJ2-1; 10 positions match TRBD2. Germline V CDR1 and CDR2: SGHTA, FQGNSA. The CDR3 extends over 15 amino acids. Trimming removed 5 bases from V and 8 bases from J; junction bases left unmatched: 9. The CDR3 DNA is TGTGCCAGCAGCCAAACCTCTAGCGGGGGAGATGAGCAGTTCTTC. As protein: CASSQTSSGGDEQFF.

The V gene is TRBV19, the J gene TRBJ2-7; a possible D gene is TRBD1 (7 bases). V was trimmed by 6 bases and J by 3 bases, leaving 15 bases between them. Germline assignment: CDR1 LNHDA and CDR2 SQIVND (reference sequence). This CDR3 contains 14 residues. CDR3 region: CASRPARGVYEQYF. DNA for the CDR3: TGTGCCAGTAGGCCGGCCAGGGGGGTCTACGAGCAGTACTTC.

The CDR3 DNA is TGCAGCGTTGAGAGACAGGGGTTGTGGTCCGAGCAGTACTTC. Amino acid sequence: CSVERQGLWSEQYF. The chain carries TRBV29-1 and TRBJ2-7; the match to TRBD1 covers 8 bases. CDR3 length: 14 residues. CDR1 and CDR2 (germline): SQVTM, ANQGSEA. V lost 3 bases, J lost 6 bases, and 10 bases stayed unmatched.